One and the same sample provided the 3 T cell receptor beta chains below, sequenced in a study of shared T cell receptors in the human thymus. Only in-frame clones appear in the TCRdb table, and some are missing; sequencing was by immunoSEQ multiplex PCR. The table lists around 730,000 clones, approximately 83% of them singletons. In addition, the sample was reused for a study of human thymus T cells.

Sequencing was carried out using thymocytes. The source of these receptors is a girl under three years old with a congenital heart defect.

The chain recombines TRBV7-9 with TRBJ1-2; weak D call: TRBD1 (5 bases). V was trimmed by 4 bases and J by 3 bases, leaving 24 bases between them. Germline V lookup: CDR1 SEHNR, CDR2 FQNEAQ (reference sequence). The CDR3 is 18 residues long. CDR3 nucleotide sequence: TGTGCCAGCAGCTCCCCCCCCCTGGCAGGGCCTTGGGACTATGGCTACACCTTC. This translates into CASSSPPLAGPWDYGYTF.

The chain employs TRBV29-1 and TRBJ2-1; 7 bases match TRBD1. The trim removed 8 bases at V and 14 bases at J, leaving 15 bases unmatched. The CDR3 runs to 12 residues. Germline loops: CDR1 SQVTM, CDR2 ANQGSEA. DNA for the CDR3: TGCAGCCATCACCCTCTCCGGGACAGAAAGTTCTTC. Protein: CSHHPLRDRKFF.

The rearrangement joins TRBV2 to TRBJ1-2; a possible D gene is TRBD1 (5 bases). CDR3 length: 11 amino acids. Trimming removed 9 bases from V and 3 bases from J, with 8 bases in between. Germline V lookup: CDR1 SNHLY, CDR2 FYNNEI. CDR3 residues: CARWGDYGYTF. For the CDR3, the DNA is TGTGCCAGGTGGGGGGACTATGGCTACACCTTC.